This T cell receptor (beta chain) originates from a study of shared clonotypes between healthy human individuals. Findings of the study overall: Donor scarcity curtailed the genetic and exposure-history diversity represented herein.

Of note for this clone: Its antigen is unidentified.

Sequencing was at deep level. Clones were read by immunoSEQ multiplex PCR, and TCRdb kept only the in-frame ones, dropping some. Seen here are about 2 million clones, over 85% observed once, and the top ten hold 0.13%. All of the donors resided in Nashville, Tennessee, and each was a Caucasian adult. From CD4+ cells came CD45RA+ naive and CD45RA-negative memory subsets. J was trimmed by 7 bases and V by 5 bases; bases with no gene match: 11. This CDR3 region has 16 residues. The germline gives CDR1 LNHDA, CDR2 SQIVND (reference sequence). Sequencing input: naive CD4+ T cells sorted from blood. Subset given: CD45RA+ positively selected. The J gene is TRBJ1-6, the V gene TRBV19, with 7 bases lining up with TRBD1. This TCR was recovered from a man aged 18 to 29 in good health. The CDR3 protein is CASSPGDSSGNSPLHF. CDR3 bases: TGTGCCAGTAGTCCAGGGGACAGTTCGGGCAATTCACCCCTCCACTTT.